This TCR beta chain was observed in a study of beta chain features in type 1 diabetes (dated by TCRdb to the late 2010s). Study-level background: Patients and healthy donors did not differ in mean age, gender distribution, total cell number or subset yield. A total of some 100,000,000 sorted cells were examined across all samples, and a strong correlation was observed between cell number per subset and RNA yield. Naive and central memory subsets were obtained from all 30 or so donors, but regulatory and stem cell-like memory subsets were isolated from only 8 patients and roughly 8 healthy donors. In the study, recently diagnosed type 1 diabetes patients and matched healthy donors were compared on the TCRB repertoires of their sorted circulating CD4+ T cell subsets. What the study reported, not specific to this receptor: A moderate but significant shortening of TCRB CDR3 length was observed in type 1 diabetes patients in all four CD4+ subsets. Because cDNA rather than genomic DNA was sequenced, highly expressing activated cells could have been over-represented, although no difference in activation and CD3 levels was found between groups. Naive, central memory and regulatory TCRB repertoires appeared more similar among patients than among healthy donors. Patients with type 1 diabetes made fewer insertions and deleted more nucleotides at VDJ recombination sites, implying thymic rearrangement abnormalities. PCR might favor shorter templates, but patient and control samples were amplified and corrected together, so any skew would affect both groups equally. Because small numbers of individuals were included in the HLA sub-analyses, any influence of HLA type on TCRB rearrangement was left unresolved.

In the case of this clone: Its specific antigen is unknown. Base qualities were left out, and no much larger clone turns up one base away.

The germline V gene sets CDR1 to SGHTA and CDR2 to FQGNSA. Relative to germline, V is 5 bases shorter and J is 6 bases shorter, with 15 bases between their ends. Counted from cysteine to phenylalanine, this CDR3 has 14 amino acids. Solely the CDR3 DNA is kept, with 42 bases framed from the first base. All of the isolated RNA was reverse transcribed with the High Capacity cDNA Reverse Transcription Kit, so expressed TCRB transcripts were sequenced. Naive, central memory and regulatory T cell samples underwent deep immunoSEQ sequencing, averaging about 3.57 million total reads per sample. After sorted cells were lysed in RLT buffer, RNA was extracted with DNase-treated RNeasy Micro or Mini kits, with the choice depending on cell number. To prevent cross-contamination, each cell subset was processed individually, whereas patient and healthy donor samples were processed jointly. The immunoSEQ multiplex PCR was used to amplify TCRB sequences from cDNA, yielding 87-bp fragments that span the CDR3 region. Sequencing of the amplicons was performed on the Illumina HiSeq platform. Under the source paper's analysis protocol: PCR bias was computationally corrected using synthetic template baselines, reads within Hamming distance 2 were collapsed, and singletons that could not be merged were discarded. By aligning reads against IMGT, V, D and J genes, CDR3 length, and insertions or deletions at six rearrangement sites were assigned. Within each subset, clonotype counts were normalized to the number of sorted cells before true diversity and Gini coefficients were calculated with the tcR R package. Repertoire sharing was quantified using the overlap coefficient calculated on TCRB nucleotide sequences. What TCRdb holds here is the immuneACCESS table cut down to in-frame rearrangements. Part of the clones is not present; checked against another copy, under half of the missing clones reflect an unresolved V gene, and the others are unexplained. Clonal size and the V and J genes are those of that table, whereas D and trimming came from the DNA. The sample profile shows more than 100,000 clones; about 15% of them were found once. The ten top clones hold 2% to 3% of the sample.

A single peripheral blood draw of 90 to 150 mL on average was collected from each donor into heparinised tubes. A BD FACSAria II and a panel including CD45RO, CCR7, CD25, CD127, CD95 and CD27 were used to sort naive, central memory, regulatory and stem cell-like memory CD4+ T cells. A purity above 95% was achieved for all sorted populations. PBMCs were separated immediately by Lymphoprep density gradient centrifugation and were stained directly, without being cultured. So that batch effects would be minimized, each experiment stained and sorted samples in pairs, pairing one healthy donor with one patient.

Sequencing was carried out using central memory CD4+ T cells from blood. The chain employs TRBV7-2 and TRBJ2-3; TRBD2 is perhaps the D gene, given 6 matching bases. This sequence originates from a young man with type 1 diabetes. The DNA is as follows: TGTGCCAGCAGCCTCGCGGGGCTTCAGGATACGCAGTATTTT. This translates into CASSLAGLQDTQYF.